Given below is one T cell receptor beta chain in context. Trimming cost V 4 bases and J 6 bases; bases outside gene matches: 7. CDR3 length: 15 amino acids. CDR1 is SGHNT, CDR2 YYREEE, per germline (reference sequence). The data belong to a study of blood T cell repertoires in COVID-19. Study in general: Researchers got acute and convalescent COVID-19 samples from the United States, Italy and Spain.

Measured with immunoSEQ multiplex PCR; TCRdb has only the in-frame clones, and not every one. The sample holds more than 90,000 clones; around 85% are singletons and the top ten take roughly 2.7%. The clonotype was recovered from a man in his fifties or sixties with acute or convalescent COVID-19. The sample was peripheral blood. This sequence joins TRBV5-4 and TRBJ1-4, with 9 bases matching TRBD1. This CDR3 is CASSTDRGMDEKLFF. Here the CDR3 DNA reads TGTGCCAGCAGCACAGACAGGGGGATGGATGAAAAACTGTTTTTT.